Sequencing of this TCR beta chain was carried out in a study of cytomegalovirus exposure and HLA in healthy donors. It was with 60 Vbeta and 13 Jbeta primers that the PCR ran. Repertoires were generated with immunoSEQ multiplex PCR, while TCRdb's copy carries only in-frame clones and drops some. The sample carries about 140,000 clones, around four fifths recorded once. Findings of the study overall: Sequencing likely caused a cluster of highly shared sequence variants. According to an earlier analysis, most TCR beta V segments yielded productive rearrangements about 87% or about 30% of the time. Later on, an analysis tied 15,000 to 20,000 TCR beta sequences to HLA alleles at 0.05 false discovery rate.

Per the germline V gene, CDR1 is SGDLS and CDR2 is YYNGEE. The CDR3 has 19 residues. J gave up 7 bases and V 0 bases, and 18 bases lay outside the gene matches. Concerning this clone: The antigen is not known.

The chain combines TRBV9 with TRBJ2-3, with 9 bases fitting TRBD2. This sequence was found in a woman between 40 and 55 years old in good health and CMV-seronegative. Sequencing was performed on PBMCs. The CDR3, as DNA: TGTGCCAGCAGCGTAGCTACGGGGACGCGAGCGGGGGGATTGAATACGCAGTATTTT. Encoded protein: CASSVATGTRAGGLNTQYF.